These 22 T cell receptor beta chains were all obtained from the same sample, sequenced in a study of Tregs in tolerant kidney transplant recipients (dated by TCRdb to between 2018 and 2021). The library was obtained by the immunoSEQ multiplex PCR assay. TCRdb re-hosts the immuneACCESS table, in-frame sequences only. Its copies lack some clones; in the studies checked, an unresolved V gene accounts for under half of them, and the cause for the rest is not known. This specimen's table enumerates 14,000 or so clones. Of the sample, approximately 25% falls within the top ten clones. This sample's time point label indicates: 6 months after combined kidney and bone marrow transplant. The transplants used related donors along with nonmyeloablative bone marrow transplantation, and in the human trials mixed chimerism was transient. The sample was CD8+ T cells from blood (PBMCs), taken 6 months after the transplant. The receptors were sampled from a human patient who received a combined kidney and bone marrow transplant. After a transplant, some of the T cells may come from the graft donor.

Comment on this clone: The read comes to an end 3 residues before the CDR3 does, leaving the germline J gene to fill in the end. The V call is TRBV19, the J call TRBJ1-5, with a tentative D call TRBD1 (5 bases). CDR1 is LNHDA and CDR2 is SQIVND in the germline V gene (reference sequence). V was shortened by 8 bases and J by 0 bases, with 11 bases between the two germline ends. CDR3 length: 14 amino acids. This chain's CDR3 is CASREGASNQPQHF. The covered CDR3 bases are TGTGCCAGTCGGGAAGGGGCTAGCAATCAGCCC.

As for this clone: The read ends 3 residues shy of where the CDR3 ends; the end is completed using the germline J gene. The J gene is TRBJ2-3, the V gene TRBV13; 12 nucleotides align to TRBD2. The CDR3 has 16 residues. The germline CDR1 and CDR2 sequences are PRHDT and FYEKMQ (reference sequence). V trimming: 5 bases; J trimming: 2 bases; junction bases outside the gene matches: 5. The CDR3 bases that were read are TGTGCCAGCAGCCTCGGACTAGCGGGGTCCACAGATACG. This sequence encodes CASSLGLAGSTDT. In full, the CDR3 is CASSLGLAGSTDTQYF.

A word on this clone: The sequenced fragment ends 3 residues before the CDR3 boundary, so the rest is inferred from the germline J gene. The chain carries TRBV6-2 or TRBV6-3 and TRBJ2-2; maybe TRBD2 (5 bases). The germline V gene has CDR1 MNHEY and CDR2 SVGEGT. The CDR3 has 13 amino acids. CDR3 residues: CASSGVANERLFF. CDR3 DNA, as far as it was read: TGTGCCAGCAGCGGGGTTGCTAATGAAAGG.

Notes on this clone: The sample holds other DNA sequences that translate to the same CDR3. The DNA read from the CDR3 is TGTGCCAGCAGAGCAAGCTCCTACAATGAG. Its translation is CASRASSYNE. The entire CDR3 protein reads CASRASSYNEQFF. The chain has TRBV2 and TRBJ2-1; no reliable D call. The read is 3 residues too short to cover the CDR3 end, so that end is filled in from the germline J gene. V was cut by 6 bases and J by 0 bases, with 6 bases left in between. Germline V lookup: CDR1 SNHLY, CDR2 FYNNEI. CDR3 size: 13 residues.

The CDR3 protein is CASSPRQGAYEQYF. The part of the CDR3 DNA that was read is TGTGCCAGCAGCCCCCGACAGGGGGCGTACGAG. This chain uses TRBV7-6 with TRBJ2-7, with 10 bases matching TRBD1. The read ends 3 residues early relative to the CDR3; the germline J gene fills the gap. Losses at the gene ends were 5 bases for V and 4 bases for J; bases not matched to a gene: 5. In germline, CDR1 is SGHVS, CDR2 FNYEAQ. This CDR3 has 14 amino acids. Full variable domain (rest looked up from reference TRBV7-6 and TRBJ2-7): GAGVSQSPRYKVTKRGQDVALRCDPISGHVSLYWYRQALGQGPEFLTYFNYEAQQDKSGLPNDRFSAERPEGSISTLTIQRTEQRDSAMYRCASSPRQGAYEQYFGPGTRLTVT.

CDR3 region: CASTIGAGATHAYEQYF. The covered CDR3 bases are TGTGCCAGCACCATAGGGGCAGGGGCAACCCACGCCTACGAG. The rearrangement links TRBV14 to TRBJ2-7; TRBD1 is a possible D gene (6 bases). The DNA ends 3 residues before the CDR3 does, and the rest of the CDR3 is filled in from the germline J gene. V was clipped by 7 bases and J by 2 bases, with 24 bases between them. The germline V gene encodes CDR1 SGHDN and CDR2 FVKESK. This CDR3 contains 17 residues.

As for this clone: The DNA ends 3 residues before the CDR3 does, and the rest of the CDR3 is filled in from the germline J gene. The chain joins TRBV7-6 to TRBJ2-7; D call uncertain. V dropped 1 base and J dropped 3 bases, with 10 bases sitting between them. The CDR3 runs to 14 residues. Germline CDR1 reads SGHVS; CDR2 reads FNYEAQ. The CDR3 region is CASSLGGPLYEQYF. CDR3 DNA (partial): TGTGCCAGCAGCTTAGGCGGTCCCCTCTACGAG.

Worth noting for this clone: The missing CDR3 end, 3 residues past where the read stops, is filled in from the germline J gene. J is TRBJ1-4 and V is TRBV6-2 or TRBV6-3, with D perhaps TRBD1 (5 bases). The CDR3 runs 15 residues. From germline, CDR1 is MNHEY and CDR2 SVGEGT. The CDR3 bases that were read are TGTGCCAGCAGTCCCCGGATCTCTGGGGCCAACGTA. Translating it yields CASSPRISGANV. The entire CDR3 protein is CASSPRISGANVLFF.

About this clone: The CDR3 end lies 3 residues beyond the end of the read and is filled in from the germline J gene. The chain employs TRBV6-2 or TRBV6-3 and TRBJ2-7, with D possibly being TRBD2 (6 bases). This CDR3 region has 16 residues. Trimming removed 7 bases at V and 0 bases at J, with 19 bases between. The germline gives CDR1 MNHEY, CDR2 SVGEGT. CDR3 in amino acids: CASTAGLSPLSYEQYF. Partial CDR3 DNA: TGTGCCAGCACCGCGGGGCTGTCCCCCCTCTCCTACGAG.

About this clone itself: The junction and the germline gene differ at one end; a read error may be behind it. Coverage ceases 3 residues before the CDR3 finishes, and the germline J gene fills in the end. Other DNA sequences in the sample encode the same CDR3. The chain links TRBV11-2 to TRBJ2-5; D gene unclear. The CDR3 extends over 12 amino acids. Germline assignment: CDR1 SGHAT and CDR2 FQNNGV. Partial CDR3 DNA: TGCGCCAGCAGCTTTCCGGAAGAGACC. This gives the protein CASSFPEET. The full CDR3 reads CASSFPEETQYF.

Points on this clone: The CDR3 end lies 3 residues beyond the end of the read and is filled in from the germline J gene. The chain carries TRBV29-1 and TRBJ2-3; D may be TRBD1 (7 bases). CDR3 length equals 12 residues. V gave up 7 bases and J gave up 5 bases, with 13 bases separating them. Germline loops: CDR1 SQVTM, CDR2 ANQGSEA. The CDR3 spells CSDRQGGDTQYF. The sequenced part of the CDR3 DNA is TGCAGCGATCGACAGGGAGGAGATACG.

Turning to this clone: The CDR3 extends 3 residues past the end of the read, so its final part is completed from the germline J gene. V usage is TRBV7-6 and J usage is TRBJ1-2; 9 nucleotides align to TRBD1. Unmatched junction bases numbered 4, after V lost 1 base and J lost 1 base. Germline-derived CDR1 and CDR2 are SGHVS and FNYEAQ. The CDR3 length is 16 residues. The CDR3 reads CASSLGDRALNYGYTF. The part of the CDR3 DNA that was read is TGTGCCAGCAGCTTAGGGGACAGGGCCCTTAACTATGGC.

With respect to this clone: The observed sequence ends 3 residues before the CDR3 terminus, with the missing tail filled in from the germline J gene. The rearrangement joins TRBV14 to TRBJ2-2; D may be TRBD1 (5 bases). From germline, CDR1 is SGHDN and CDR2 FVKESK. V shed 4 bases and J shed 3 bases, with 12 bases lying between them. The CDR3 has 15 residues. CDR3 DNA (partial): TGTGCCAGCAGCCGGAGACAGAGTCACACCGGGGAG. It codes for CASSRRQSHTGE. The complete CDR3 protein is CASSRRQSHTGELFF.

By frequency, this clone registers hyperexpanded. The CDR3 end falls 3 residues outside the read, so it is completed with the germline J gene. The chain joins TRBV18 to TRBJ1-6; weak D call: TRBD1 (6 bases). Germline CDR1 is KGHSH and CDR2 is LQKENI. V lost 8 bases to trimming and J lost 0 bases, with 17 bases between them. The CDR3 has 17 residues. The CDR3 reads CASPREGGSSYNSPLHF. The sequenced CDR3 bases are TGTGCCAGCCCCAGGGAGGGGGGGAGCTCCTATAATTCACCC.

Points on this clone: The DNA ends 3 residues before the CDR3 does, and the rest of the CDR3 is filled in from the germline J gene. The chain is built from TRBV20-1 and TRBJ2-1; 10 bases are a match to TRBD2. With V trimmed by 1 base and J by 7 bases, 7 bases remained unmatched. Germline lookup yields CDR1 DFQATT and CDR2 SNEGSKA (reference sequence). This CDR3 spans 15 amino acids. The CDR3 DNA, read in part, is TGCAGTGCTAGAGGGCTAGCGGGAGCGGATAATGAG. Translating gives CSARGLAGADNE. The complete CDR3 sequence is CSARGLAGADNEQFF.

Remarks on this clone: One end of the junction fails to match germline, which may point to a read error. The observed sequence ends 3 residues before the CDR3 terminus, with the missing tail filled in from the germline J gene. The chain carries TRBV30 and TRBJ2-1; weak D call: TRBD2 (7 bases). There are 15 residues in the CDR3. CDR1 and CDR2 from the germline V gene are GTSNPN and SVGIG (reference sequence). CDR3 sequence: CGWSVAGAPWNEQFF. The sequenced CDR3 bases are TGTGGCTGGAGTGTCGCGGGGGCCCCATGGAATGAG. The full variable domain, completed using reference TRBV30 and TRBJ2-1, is SQTIHQWPATLVQPVGSPLSLECTVEGTSNPNLYWYRQAAGRGLQLLFYSVGIGQISSEVPQNLSASRPQDRQFILSSKKLLLSDSGFYLCGWSVAGAPWNEQFFGPGTRLTVL.

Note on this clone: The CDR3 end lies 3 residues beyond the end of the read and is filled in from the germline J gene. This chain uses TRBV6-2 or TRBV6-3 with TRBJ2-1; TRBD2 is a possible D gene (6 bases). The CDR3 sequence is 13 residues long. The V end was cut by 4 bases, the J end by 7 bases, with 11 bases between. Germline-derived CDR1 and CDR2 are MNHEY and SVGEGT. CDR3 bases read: TGTGCCAGCAGTTTCCGGACTATAAATGAG. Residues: CASSFRTINE. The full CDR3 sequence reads CASSFRTINEQFF.

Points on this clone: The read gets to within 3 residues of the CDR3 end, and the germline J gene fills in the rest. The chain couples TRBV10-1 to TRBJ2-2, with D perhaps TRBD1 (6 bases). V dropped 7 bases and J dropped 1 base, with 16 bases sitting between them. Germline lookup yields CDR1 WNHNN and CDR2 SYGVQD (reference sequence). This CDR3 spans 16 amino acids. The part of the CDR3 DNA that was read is TGCGCCAGCATCCCCTCACGGACAGAGAACACCGGGGAG. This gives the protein CASIPSRTENTGE. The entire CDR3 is CASIPSRTENTGELFF.

CDR3 bases read: TGTGCCAGCAAAGACAGGGTAACAGAAAATCAGCCC. Translating gives CASKDRVTENQP. The full-length CDR3 reads as CASKDRVTENQPQHF. The rearrangement joins TRBV2 to TRBJ1-5, with 7 positions matching TRBD1. The read comes to an end 3 residues before the CDR3 does, leaving the germline J gene to fill in the end. The CDR3 spans 15 residues. V trimming: 7 bases; J trimming: 4 bases; junction bases outside the gene matches: 10. CDR1 and CDR2 from the germline V gene are SNHLY and FYNNEI.

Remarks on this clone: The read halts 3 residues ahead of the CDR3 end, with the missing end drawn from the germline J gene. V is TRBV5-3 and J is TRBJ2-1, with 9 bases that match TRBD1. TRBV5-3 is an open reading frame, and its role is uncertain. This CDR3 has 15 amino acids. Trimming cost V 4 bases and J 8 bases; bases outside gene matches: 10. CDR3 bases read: TGTGCCAGAAGCGACCGGGACAGGGCCGTCCATGAG. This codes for CARSDRDRAVHE. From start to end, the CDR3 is CARSDRDRAVHEQFF.

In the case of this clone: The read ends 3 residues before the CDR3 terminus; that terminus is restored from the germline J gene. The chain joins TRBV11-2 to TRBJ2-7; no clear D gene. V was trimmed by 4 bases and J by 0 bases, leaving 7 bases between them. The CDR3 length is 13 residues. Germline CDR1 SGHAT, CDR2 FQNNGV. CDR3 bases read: TGTGCCAGCAGCTGGGCAGTCTCCTACGAG. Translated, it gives CASSWAVSYE. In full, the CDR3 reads CASSWAVSYEQYF.

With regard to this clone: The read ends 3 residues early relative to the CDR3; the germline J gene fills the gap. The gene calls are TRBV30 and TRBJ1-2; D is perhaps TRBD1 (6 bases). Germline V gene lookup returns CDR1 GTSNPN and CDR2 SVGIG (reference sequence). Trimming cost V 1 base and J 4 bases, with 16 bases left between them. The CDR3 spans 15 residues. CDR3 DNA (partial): TGTGCCTGGAGTGGTGGGGGGGCCTCTGTCTATGGC. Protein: CAWSGGGASVYG. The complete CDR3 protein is CAWSGGGASVYGYTF.